A selection of T cell receptor beta chains follows, all from one sample in a study of Tregs in tolerant kidney transplant recipients. Some clones are missing from TCRdb's copy, which holds only in-frame ones; the method was immunoSEQ multiplex PCR. The profile shows about 120,000 clones, roughly 93% of them singletons. What was sequenced was CD4+ T cells from blood. The receptors were gathered from a human donor in good health. Each CDR3 is given with its conserved first and last residue. Size values are once, few and many counts, or a class for expanded clones, and some rows have none.

clone_size j_call v_call cdr3_length cdr3_aa
NA TRBJ2-7 TRBV7-6 15 CASSSQSGRVSEQYF
few TRBJ1-5 TRBV6-1 14 CASSLDRGDQPQHF
once TRBJ1-6 TRBV5-4 16 CASSNNGGYGNSPLHF
NA TRBJ2-5 TRBV7-9 18 CASRRSGTGGGRQETQYF
NA TRBJ2-6 TRBV9 16 CASSRDSVSGANVLTF
few TRBJ1-4 TRBV30 14 CAWMWGMGNEKLFF
NA TRBJ2-3 TRBV29-1 10 CSARKDTQYF
once TRBJ2-2 TRBV5-4 16 CASSFASGGNTGELFF
NA TRBJ2-2 TRBV11-2 14 CASGRLANTGELFF
NA TRBJ2-1 TRBV4-1 16 CASSHADQSSYNEQFF
NA TRBJ1-5 TRBV30 13 CAWSVLRNQPQHF
NA TRBJ2-7 TRBV5-6 17 CASSPLTSTGNSYEQYF
NA TRBJ2-1 TRBV2 16 CASSESLSKSYNEQFF
NA TRBJ1-1 TRBV2 14 CASSVRQSNTEAFF
NA TRBJ2-7 TRBV18 15 CASSNTGGVTYEQYF
NA TRBJ2-2 TRBV19 13 CASRPGRTGELFF
NA TRBJ2-7 TRBV11-2 17 CASSLRGLAGGPYEQYF
NA TRBJ2-7 TRBV13 11 CASSLTYEQYF
NA TRBJ1-5 TRBV5-1 13 CASKEDYNQPQHF
NA TRBJ2-1 TRBV27 15 CASSLSQGTYNEQFF
few TRBJ1-3 TRBV10-3 13 CAISAQGGNTIYF
NA TRBJ2-7 TRBV5-4 15 CASSLGPSGSYEQYF
NA TRBJ1-3 TRBV7-6 16 CASSPQGGIAGNTIYF
NA TRBJ1-1 TRBV11-2 14 CASSASGGGTEAFF
NA TRBJ2-3 TRBV5-1 15 CASSSEPQPADTQYF
NA TRBJ2-5 TRBV5-1 11 CASSEQETQYF
NA TRBJ1-1 TRBV5-1 13 CASSPDPNTEAFF
NA TRBJ2-2 TRBV5-1 21 CASSGGTSGRARSGDTGELFF
few TRBJ1-5 TRBV19 12 CASSIPSGPQHF
NA TRBJ2-1 TRBV6-1 13 CASTMTGYNEQFF
NA TRBJ2-1 TRBV4-1 15 CASRRGLAGDNEQFF
NA TRBJ1-2 TRBV30 14 CAWLTGTFSYGYTF
NA TRBJ2-7 TRBV13 14 CASSFSAGSYEQYF
NA TRBJ2-5 TRBV6-5 14 CASSYQGGAETQYF
NA TRBJ2-1 TRBV19 17 CASSEDVGGGAKHEQFF
NA TRBJ1-2 TRBV7-2 17 CASSPTSWTEANYGYTF
NA TRBJ2-7 TRBV7-6 14 CASSSGQVIYEQYF
NA TRBJ2-5 TRBV7-9 15 CASSFRTSGSQTQYF
once TRBJ2-5 TRBV7-7 14 CASSPTGRQETQYF
NA TRBJ2-3 TRBV9 16 CASSVVSGRAGDTQYF
NA TRBJ2-1 TRBV12-5 14 CASGLGGVYNEQFF
NA TRBJ1-1 TRBV4-2 14 CASSHWGMNTEAFF
once TRBJ2-7 TRBV30 14 CAWAPDYRAYEQYF
NA TRBJ2-1 TRBV19 14 CASSILTGGNEQFF
NA TRBJ1-2 TRBV5-1 13 CASSLTANYGYTF
NA TRBJ2-1 TRBV29-1 16 CSVDEGEGRSYNEQFF
NA TRBJ1-2 TRBV19 14 CASCRTGGIYGYTF
once TRBJ2-7 TRBV7-2 13 CASSLVLPYEQYF
NA TRBJ2-7 TRBV18 15 CASSPQPTFGYEQYF
NA TRBJ2-7 TRBV5-1 15 CASSSLGPRTYEQYF
NA TRBJ2-7 TRBV5-4 15 CASSSRTGGTYEQYF
few TRBJ2-7 TRBV2 13 CASTRAGSYEQYF
NA TRBJ2-4 TRBV30 15 CAWSPGQIAKNIQYF